This is a list of T cell receptor beta chains from one sample in a study of shared clonotypes between healthy human individuals. Generated by immunoSEQ multiplex PCR, the TCRdb table keeps only in-frame clones and is missing some. The sample records some 680,000 clones, roughly 72% being singletons. Sequences were obtained from memory CD4+ T cells sorted from blood. The receptors were gathered from a woman aged 30 to 39 in good health. CDR3s include the opening cysteine and the closing phenylalanine or tryptophan. D genes are given only for firm matches. Only part of the rows carry a size: once, few, many, or a class if the clone is expanded.

D gene: .; J gene: TRBJ2-7; V gene: TRBV19; clone size: .; CDR3 protein: CASKPRIGTGASYEQYF; CDR3 DNA: TGTGCCAGTAAGCCCCGGATCGGGACGGGAGCTTCCTACGAGCAGTACTTC
D gene: .; J gene: TRBJ1-5; V gene: TRBV28; clone size: .; CDR3 protein: CASPPTLTAYSNQPQHF; CDR3 DNA: TGTGCCAGCCCTCCGACTCTGACAGCTTATAGCAATCAGCCCCAGCATTTT
D gene: .; J gene: TRBJ2-7; V gene: TRBV5-6; clone size: few; CDR3 protein: CASRRSGQYEQYF; CDR3 DNA: TGTGCCAGCAGACGGTCAGGGCAATACGAGCAGTACTTC
D gene: TRBD2; J gene: TRBJ2-3; V gene: TRBV2; clone size: .; CDR3 protein: CASSAGTSAGYTDTQYF; CDR3 DNA: TGTGCCAGCAGTGCCGGGACTAGCGCCGGATACACAGATACGCAGTATTTT
D gene: TRBD1; J gene: TRBJ1-1; V gene: TRBV15; clone size: .; CDR3 protein: CATSAQGDTEAFF; CDR3 DNA: TGTGCCACCAGCGCACAGGGGGACACTGAAGCTTTCTTT
D gene: .; J gene: TRBJ2-6; V gene: TRBV9; clone size: .; CDR3 protein: CASSPISGANVLTF; CDR3 DNA: TGTGCCAGCAGCCCAATCTCTGGGGCCAACGTCCTGACTTTC
D gene: .; J gene: TRBJ2-2; V gene: TRBV5-1; clone size: .; CDR3 protein: CASSLTGTHTGELFF; CDR3 DNA: TGCGCCAGCAGCTTGACCGGGACACACACCGGGGAGCTGTTTTTT
D gene: .; J gene: TRBJ2-1; V gene: TRBV25-1; clone size: few; CDR3 protein: CASSGGQGKYVTGNEQFF; CDR3 DNA: TGTGCCAGCAGTGGGGGGCAGGGGAAATACGTAACGGGGAATGAGCAGTTCTTC
D gene: TRBD1; J gene: TRBJ1-1; V gene: TRBV7-3; clone size: .; CDR3 protein: CASSQGANTEAFF; CDR3 DNA: TGTGCCAGCAGCCAGGGGGCGAACACTGAAGCTTTCTTT
D gene: .; J gene: TRBJ2-1; V gene: TRBV13; clone size: once; CDR3 protein: CASSLPPDGMGEQFF; CDR3 DNA: TGTGCCAGCAGCTTACCACCGGACGGGATGGGTGAGCAGTTCTTC
D gene: TRBD1; J gene: TRBJ2-3; V gene: TRBV28; clone size: .; CDR3 protein: CASRGRPPGTGYTDTQYF; CDR3 DNA: TGTGCCAGCAGGGGCCGACCCCCTGGGACAGGGTACACAGATACGCAGTATTTT
D gene: .; J gene: TRBJ1-5; V gene: TRBV7-2; clone size: .; CDR3 protein: CASSLRPPNQPQHF; CDR3 DNA: TGTGCCAGCAGCTTACGCCCACCTAATCAGCCCCAGCATTTT
D gene: .; J gene: TRBJ1-4; V gene: TRBV2; clone size: .; CDR3 protein: CASRARGIREKLFF; CDR3 DNA: TGTGCCAGCAGGGCTCGGGGGATTCGAGAAAAACTGTTTTTT